These T cell receptor beta chains were read from a single sample in a study of cytomegalovirus exposure and HLA in healthy donors. Data came from immunoSEQ multiplex PCR; TCRdb stores just in-frame clones and leaves some out. In the table there are about 99,000 clones, over 60% of which are singletons. Source material: PBMCs. Every receptor here comes from a woman between 18 and 29 years old in good health and CMV-seropositive. Both conserved end residues are part of each CDR3.

V gene: TRBV10-3
CDR3 protein: CAISESRSDTQYF

V gene: TRBV9
CDR3 protein: CASSPPTVATEAFF

V gene: TRBV11-3
CDR3 protein: CASSLGSTYEQYF

V gene: TRBV5-4
CDR3 protein: CASSLEGTALRDTQYF

V gene: TRBV27
CDR3 protein: CASSLGGSSYEQYF

V gene: TRBV30
CDR3 protein: CACDRTYEQYF

V gene: TRBV2
CDR3 protein: CASSDALAGVADTQYF

V gene: TRBV30
CDR3 protein: CAWSVLWGNTIYF

V gene: TRBV11-2
CDR3 protein: CASSLLGYEQFF

V gene: TRBV28
CDR3 protein: CASGETPTADTQYF

V gene: TRBV18
CDR3 protein: CASSPLDRGTDTQYF

V gene: TRBV5-4
CDR3 protein: CASSSPGQPYEQYF

V gene: TRBV30
CDR3 protein: CAWWGGHADTQYF

V gene: TRBV5-4
CDR3 protein: CASSLVRSTSGSGNEQFF

V gene: TRBV6-6
CDR3 protein: CASIHTSNTEAFF

V gene: TRBV30
CDR3 protein: CAWSVLGVNQPQHF

V gene: TRBV29-1
CDR3 protein: CSVDGDPTQYF

V gene: TRBV7-9
CDR3 protein: CASSPIMSYGVHTDTQYF